The 21 T cell receptor beta chains presented below share a single source sample, sequenced in a study of cytomegalovirus exposure and HLA in healthy donors. Clones were sequenced by immunoSEQ multiplex PCR, and TCRdb holds only the in-frame ones, with some missing. The sample consists of fewer than 90,000 clones, roughly 95% of them appearing once. The specimen sequenced was PBMCs. The receptor source for this set is a man aged 18-30 years in good health and CMV-seropositive.

The V and J genes are TRBV10-3 and TRBJ2-6; TRBD1 matches at 11 bases. The CDR3 is 16 residues long. The germline V gene encodes CDR1 ENHRY and CDR2 SYGVKD. The ends lost 8 bases at V and 1 base at J; junction bases unmatched: 4. The CDR3 reads CAIGRDRGSGANVLTF. CDR3 coding DNA: TGTGCCATCGGTCGGGACAGGGGGTCTGGGGCCAACGTCCTGACTTTC.

This clone was detected only once. This sequence joins TRBV9 and TRBJ1-2, with 7 bases lining up with TRBD1. This CDR3 is 15 amino acids long. The V gene's germline CDR1 is SGDLS and CDR2 YYNGEE. The V segment lost 3 bases and the J segment 3 bases; nucleotides outside the gene matches: 8. In DNA, the CDR3 is TGTGCCAGCAGCGCCCAGGGGGGAAACGACTATGGCTACACCTTC. Translation: CASSAQGGNDYGYTF.

CDR3 protein: CASSVEDRLYNEQFF. The DNA of the CDR3 is TGTGCCAGCAGCGTAGAGGACAGACTCTACAATGAGCAGTTCTTC. V and J are TRBV9 and TRBJ2-1; D is possibly TRBD1 (6 bases). The CDR3 runs to 15 residues. The germline V and J ends were trimmed by 0 bases and 3 bases, with 10 bases remaining between them. Germline CDR1 reads SGDLS; CDR2 reads YYNGEE.

J is TRBJ2-1 and V is TRBV5-6; D is perhaps TRBD2 (6 bases). In germline, CDR1 is SGHDT, CDR2 YYEEEE. The CDR3 runs 14 residues. Trimming cost V 2 bases and J 0 bases, with 6 bases left between them. The CDR3 nucleotides read TGTGCCAGCAGCTTTAGCGGCTCCTACAATGAGCAGTTCTTC. Its protein is CASSFSGSYNEQFF.

The chain has TRBV29-1 and TRBJ2-5; no reliable D call. Germline CDR1 reads SQVTM; CDR2 reads ANQGSEA. The CDR3 spans 12 residues. V shed 0 bases and J shed 3 bases, with 5 bases lying between them. The CDR3: CSVEDLKETQYF. Written as DNA, the CDR3 is TGCAGCGTTGAAGATTTAAAAGAGACCCAGTACTTC.

The J gene is TRBJ2-7, the V gene TRBV28; TRBD2 agrees at 7 bases. The CDR3 consists of 16 residues. V gave up 3 bases and J gave up 0 bases; unmatched junction bases: 8. The germline V gene encodes CDR1 MDHEN and CDR2 SYDVKM. CDR3 sequence: CASSFLSSGSSYEQYF. DNA for the CDR3: TGTGCCAGCAGTTTTCTTTCTAGCGGATCCTCCTACGAGCAGTACTTC.

The rearrangement links TRBV10-1 to TRBJ2-1; the D gene is possibly TRBD2 (5 bases). This CDR3 spans 12 amino acids. Germline CDR1 is WNHNN and CDR2 is SYGVQD (reference sequence). V was pared by 2 bases and J by 12 bases, with 11 bases between. CDR3 sequence reads: CASSEGSRGQFF. The CDR3 DNA reads TGCGCCAGCAGTGAGGGTTCTCGGGGGCAGTTCTTC.

V is TRBV5-1 and J is TRBJ2-7; 10 bases agree with TRBD2. Trimming removed 5 bases from V and 4 bases from J; junction bases left unmatched: 6. The CDR3 is made up of 14 amino acids. Germline lookup yields CDR1 SGHRS and CDR2 YFSETQ. This CDR3 is CASRVASGGYEQYF. CDR3 DNA sequence: TGCGCCAGCAGGGTGGCTAGCGGGGGATACGAGCAGTACTTC.

V and J are TRBV19 and TRBJ2-1, with 9 bases fitting TRBD1. The CDR3 spans 14 residues. Trimming cost V 5 bases and J 8 bases; bases outside gene matches: 7. CDR1 LNHDA and CDR2 SQIVND come from the germline V gene (reference sequence). CDR3 region: CASSPGQGLDEQFF. The CDR3 nucleotides read TGTGCCAGTAGTCCGGGACAGGGTCTCGATGAGCAGTTCTTC. Drawing the rest from reference TRBV19 and TRBJ2-1, the complete variable domain is DGGITQSPKYLFRKEGQNVTLSCEQNLNHDAMYWYRQDPGQGLRLIYYSQIVNDFQKGDIAEGYSVSREKKESFPLTVTSAQKNPTAFYLCASSPGQGLDEQFFGPGTRLTVL.

The chain employs TRBV30 and TRBJ2-7; D may be TRBD2 (5 bases). Deletions cut 1 base from V and 0 bases from J, with 7 bases between. The CDR3 consists of 13 residues. Germline loops: CDR1 GTSNPN, CDR2 SVGIG (reference sequence). The CDR3 reads CAWSGDYSYEQYF. CDR3 coding DNA: TGTGCCTGGAGTGGTGACTACTCCTACGAGCAGTACTTC. The full variable domain, completed using reference TRBV30 and TRBJ2-7, is SQTIHQWPATLVQPVGSPLSLECTVEGTSNPNLYWYRQAAGRGLQLLFYSVGIGQISSEVPQNLSASRPQDRQFILSSKKLLLSDSGFYLCAWSGDYSYEQYFGPGTRLTVT.

The sample holds one count of this clone. The chain links TRBV28 to TRBJ1-1; D possibly corresponds to TRBD1 (6 bases). Trimming took off 3 bases at V and 0 bases at J, with 17 bases between the two ends. CDR3 length: 17 amino acids. Germline V gene data show CDR1 as MDHEN and CDR2 as SYDVKM. CDR3 in amino acids: CASSFEQGSGVNTEAFF. The CDR3 nucleotides are TGTGCCAGCAGTTTCGAGCAGGGGTCAGGTGTGAACACTGAAGCTTTCTTT.

The V call is TRBV27, the J call TRBJ1-1, with D hard to call. The CDR3 consists of 12 residues. The germline V gene encodes CDR1 MNHEY and CDR2 SMNVEV (reference sequence). Deletions cut 6 bases from V and 1 base from J, with 6 bases between. CDR3 DNA sequence: TGTGCCAGCAGGGCAGGGAACACTGAAGCTTTCTTT. This gives the protein CASRAGNTEAFF.

The rearrangement links TRBV19 to TRBJ1-3; a weak D match, TRBD1 (6 bases). The CDR3 spans 13 residues. Germline CDR1 reads LNHDA; CDR2 reads SQIVND (reference sequence). V lost 7 bases, J lost 4 bases, and 11 bases lay in between. The CDR3 DNA is TGTGCCAGTACCCGACAGGTCGGAAACACCATATATTTT. Its translation is CASTRQVGNTIYF. The full variable domain, with the rest looked up from reference TRBV19 and TRBJ1-3, is DGGITQSPKYLFRKEGQNVTLSCEQNLNHDAMYWYRQDPGQGLRLIYYSQIVNDFQKGDIAEGYSVSREKKESFPLTVTSAQKNPTAFYLCASTRQVGNTIYFGEGSWLTVV.

This rearrangement joins TRBV6-1 to TRBJ1-1; tentatively, D is TRBD1 (5 bases). The CDR3 totals 15 residues. From germline, CDR1 is MNHNS and CDR2 SASEGT. The germline V and J ends were trimmed by 10 bases and 6 bases, with 24 bases remaining between them. The CDR3 here is CATRVQGKETAEAFF. The CDR3 region has the DNA TGTGCCACCCGGGTTCAGGGTAAAGAAACTGCTGAAGCTTTCTTT.

The V gene is TRBV11-2, the J gene TRBJ2-7; 8 bases align to TRBD2. The CDR3 contains 16 residues. V trimming: 3 bases; J trimming: 0 bases; junction bases outside the gene matches: 7. CDR1 and CDR2 from the germline V gene are SGHAT and FQNNGV. CDR3 nucleotides: TGTGCCAGCAGCTTGGGACTAGTAAATCCCTCCTACGAGCAGTACTTC. This encodes CASSLGLVNPSYEQYF.

The genes are TRBV20-1 and TRBJ2-2; D uncertain. The CDR3 runs to 11 residues. V was cut by 5 bases and J by 8 bases, with 9 bases left in between. The germline gives CDR1 DFQATT, CDR2 SNEGSKA (reference sequence). CDR3: CSAPLGGELFF. The CDR3, as DNA: TGCAGTGCTCCGCTAGGAGGGGAGCTGTTTTTT.

The V call is TRBV2, the J call TRBJ1-2; D remains ambiguous. Trimming pared 6 bases from V and 6 bases from J, leaving 14 bases between. The CDR3 runs 13 residues. Germline V lookup: CDR1 SNHLY, CDR2 FYNNEI. CDR3 coding DNA: TGTGCCAGCAGCTTAATAGCACTACATGGCTACACCTTC. It codes for CASSLIALHGYTF.

This clone was seen once. CDR3: CASSPRLAESHEQFF. CDR3 DNA sequence: TGTGCCAGCAGCCCCCGACTAGCGGAAAGCCATGAGCAGTTCTTC. The V gene is TRBV9, the J gene TRBJ2-1; the match to TRBD2 covers 9 bases. V dropped 4 bases and J dropped 8; count of bases not matched to a gene: 10. Germline V gene data show CDR1 as SGDLS and CDR2 as YYNGEE. The CDR3 loop spans 15 amino acids. Drawing the rest from reference TRBV9 and TRBJ2-1, the complete variable domain is DSGVTQTPKHLITATGQRVTLRCSPRSGDLSVYWYQQSLDQGLQFLIQYYNGEERAKGNILERFSAQQFPDLHSELNLSSLELGDSALYFCASSPRLAESHEQFFGPGTRLTVL.

The V and J genes are TRBV4-1 and TRBJ2-7, with 9 bases fitting TRBD2. This CDR3 contains 15 residues. CDR1 is MGHRA, CDR2 YSYEKL, per germline. V lost 2 bases, J lost 3 bases, and 5 bases stayed unmatched. The CDR3 region is CASSQRGSGSYEQYF. The CDR3 DNA is TGCGCCAGCAGCCAACGAGGTAGCGGGAGCTACGAGCAGTACTTC.

This clone is a singleton in its sample. This chain uses TRBV19 with TRBJ1-5; possibly TRBD1 for D (6 bases). Trimming removed 6 bases at V and 3 bases at J, with 15 bases between. Per germline, CDR1 LNHDA and CDR2 SQIVND (reference sequence). This CDR3 spans 15 amino acids. CDR3 sequence reads: CASRRGGFLNQPQHF. Written as DNA, the CDR3 is TGTGCCAGTAGGAGGGGGGGGTTCCTCAATCAGCCCCAGCATTTT.

This clone showed up just once. The chain carries TRBV10-2 and TRBJ2-7; TRBD2 matches at 7 bases. The junction had 3 bases not matched to a gene; V was cut back by 6 bases and J by 1 base. Germline CDR1 and CDR2: WSHSY and SAAADI. The CDR3 sequence is 13 residues long. The CDR3 here is CASRTGGSYEQYF. DNA for the CDR3: TGCGCCAGCAGAACGGGGGGATCCTACGAGCAGTACTTC.